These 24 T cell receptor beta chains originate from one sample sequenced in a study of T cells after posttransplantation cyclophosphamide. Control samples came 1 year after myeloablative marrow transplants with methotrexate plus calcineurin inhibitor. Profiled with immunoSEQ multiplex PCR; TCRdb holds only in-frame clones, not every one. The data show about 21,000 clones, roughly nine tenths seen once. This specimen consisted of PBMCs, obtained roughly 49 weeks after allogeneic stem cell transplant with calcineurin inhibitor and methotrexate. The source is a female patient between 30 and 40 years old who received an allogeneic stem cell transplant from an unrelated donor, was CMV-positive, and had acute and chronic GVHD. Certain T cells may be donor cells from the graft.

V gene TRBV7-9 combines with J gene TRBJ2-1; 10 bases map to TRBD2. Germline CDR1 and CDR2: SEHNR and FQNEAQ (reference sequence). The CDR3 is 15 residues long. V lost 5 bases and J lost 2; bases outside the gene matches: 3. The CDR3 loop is CASSPGLAAYNEQFF. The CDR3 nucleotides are TGTGCCAGCAGCCCCGGACTAGCGGCCTACAATGAGCAGTTCTTC.

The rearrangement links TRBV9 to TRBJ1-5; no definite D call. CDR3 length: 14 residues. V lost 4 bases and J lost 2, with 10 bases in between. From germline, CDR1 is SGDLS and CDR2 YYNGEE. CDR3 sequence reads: CASSSDGGNQPQHF. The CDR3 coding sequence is TGTGCCAGCAGCTCAGACGGGGGCAATCAGCCCCAGCATTTT.

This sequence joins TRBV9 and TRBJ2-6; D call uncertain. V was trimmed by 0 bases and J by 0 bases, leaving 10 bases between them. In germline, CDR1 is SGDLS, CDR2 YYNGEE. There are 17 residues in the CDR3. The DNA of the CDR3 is TGTGCCAGCAGCGTAGACAGAGCAAACTCTGGGGCCAACGTCCTGACTTTC. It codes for CASSVDRANSGANVLTF. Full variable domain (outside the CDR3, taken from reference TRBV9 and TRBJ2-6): DSGVTQTPKHLITATGQRVTLRCSPRSGDLSVYWYQQSLDQGLQFLIQYYNGEERAKGNILERFSAQQFPDLHSELNLSSLELGDSALYFCASSVDRANSGANVLTFGAGSRLTVL.

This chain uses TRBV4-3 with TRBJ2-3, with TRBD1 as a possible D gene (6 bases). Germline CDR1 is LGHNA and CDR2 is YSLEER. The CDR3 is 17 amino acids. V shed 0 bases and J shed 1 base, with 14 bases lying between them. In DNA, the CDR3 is TGCGCCAGCAGCCAAGAGTTTGGGAACAGGGGCACAGATACGCAGTATTTT. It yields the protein CASSQEFGNRGTDTQYF.

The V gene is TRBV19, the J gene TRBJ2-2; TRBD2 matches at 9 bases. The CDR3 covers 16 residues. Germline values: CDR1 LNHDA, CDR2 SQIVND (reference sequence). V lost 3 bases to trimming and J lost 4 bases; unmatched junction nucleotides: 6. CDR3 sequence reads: CASSIRSGRITGELFF. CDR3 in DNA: TGTGCCAGTAGTATTAGAAGCGGGAGGATCACCGGGGAGCTGTTTTTT.

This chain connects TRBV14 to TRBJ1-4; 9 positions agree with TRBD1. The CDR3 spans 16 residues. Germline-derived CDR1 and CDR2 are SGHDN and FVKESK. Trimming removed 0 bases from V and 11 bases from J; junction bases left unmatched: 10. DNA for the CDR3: TGTGCCAGCAGCCAAGATCTTAGGACAGGGGCCGTCAAACTGTTTTTT. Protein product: CASSQDLRTGAVKLFF.

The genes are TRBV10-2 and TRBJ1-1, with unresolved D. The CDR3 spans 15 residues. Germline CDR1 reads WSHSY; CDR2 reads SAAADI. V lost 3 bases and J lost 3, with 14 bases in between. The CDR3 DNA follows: TGCGCCAGCAGTGATGGCAGGAGGGTGGACACTGAAGCTTTCTTT. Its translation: CASSDGRRVDTEAFF.

This chain's CDR3 is CASSQGGQGKSTQYF. The DNA for the CDR3 is TGTGCCAGCAGCCAAGGTGGGCAGGGTAAATCTACGCAGTATTTT. This rearrangement joins TRBV14 to TRBJ2-3, with D tentatively TRBD1 (5 bases). V was cut by 1 base and J by 8 bases, with 16 bases left in between. Germline V CDR1 and CDR2: SGHDN, FVKESK. The CDR3 has 15 residues.

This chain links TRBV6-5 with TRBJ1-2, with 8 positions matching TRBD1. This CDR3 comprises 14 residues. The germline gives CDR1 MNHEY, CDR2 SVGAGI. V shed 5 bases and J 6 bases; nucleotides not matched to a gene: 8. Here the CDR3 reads CASSERTGKDGYTF. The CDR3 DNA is TGTGCCAGCAGTGAACGGACAGGGAAAGATGGCTACACCTTC.

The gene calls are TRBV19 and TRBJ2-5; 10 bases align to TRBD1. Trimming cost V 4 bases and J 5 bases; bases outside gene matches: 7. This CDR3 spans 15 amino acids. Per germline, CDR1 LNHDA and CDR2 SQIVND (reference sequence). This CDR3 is CASSSDRGRGETQYF. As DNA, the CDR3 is TGTGCCAGTAGTAGCGACAGGGGGCGAGGGGAGACCCAGTACTTC. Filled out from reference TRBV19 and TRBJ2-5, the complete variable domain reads DGGITQSPKYLFRKEGQNVTLSCEQNLNHDAMYWYRQDPGQGLRLIYYSQIVNDFQKGDIAEGYSVSREKKESFPLTVTSAQKNPTAFYLCASSSDRGRGETQYFGPGTRLLVL.

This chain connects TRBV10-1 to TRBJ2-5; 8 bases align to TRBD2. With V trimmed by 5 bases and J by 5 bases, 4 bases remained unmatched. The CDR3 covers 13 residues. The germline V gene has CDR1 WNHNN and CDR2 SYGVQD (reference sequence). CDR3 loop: CASSLTSEETQYF. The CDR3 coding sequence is TGCGCCAGCAGTTTGACTAGCGAGGAGACCCAGTACTTC.

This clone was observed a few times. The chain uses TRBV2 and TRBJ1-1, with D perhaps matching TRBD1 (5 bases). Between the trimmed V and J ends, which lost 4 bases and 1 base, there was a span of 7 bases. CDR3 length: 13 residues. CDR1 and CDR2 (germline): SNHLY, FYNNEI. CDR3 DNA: TGTGCCAGCAGTGTCCAGGGGAACACTGAAGCTTTCTTT. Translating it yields CASSVQGNTEAFF.

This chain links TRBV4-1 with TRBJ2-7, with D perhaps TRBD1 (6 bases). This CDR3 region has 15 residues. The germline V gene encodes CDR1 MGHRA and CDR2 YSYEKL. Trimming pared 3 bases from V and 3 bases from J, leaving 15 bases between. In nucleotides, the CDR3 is TGCGCCAGCAGCCACCCTTCCAGGGGAATCTACGAGCAGTACTTC. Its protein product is CASSHPSRGIYEQYF.

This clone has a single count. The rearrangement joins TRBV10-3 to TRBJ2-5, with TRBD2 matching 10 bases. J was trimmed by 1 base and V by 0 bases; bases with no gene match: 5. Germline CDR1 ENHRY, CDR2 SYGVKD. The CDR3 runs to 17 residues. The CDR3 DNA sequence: TGTGCCATCAGTGAGTCTAGGACTAGCGGTTTCCAAGAGACCCAGTACTTC. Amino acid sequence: CAISESRTSGFQETQYF.

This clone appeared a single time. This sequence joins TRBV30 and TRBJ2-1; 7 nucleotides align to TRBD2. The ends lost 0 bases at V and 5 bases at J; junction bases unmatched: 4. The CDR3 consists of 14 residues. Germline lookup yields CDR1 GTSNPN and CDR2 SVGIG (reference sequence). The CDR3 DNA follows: TGTGCCTGGAGTGTAGGGCTAGCGGACAATGAGCAGTTCTTC. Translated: CAWSVGLADNEQFF.

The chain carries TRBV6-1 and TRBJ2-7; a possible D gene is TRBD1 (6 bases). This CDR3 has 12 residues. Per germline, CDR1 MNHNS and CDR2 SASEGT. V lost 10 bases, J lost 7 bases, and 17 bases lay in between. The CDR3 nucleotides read TGTGCCATGAGGACAGACCGGGGTGAGCAGTACTTC. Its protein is CAMRTDRGEQYF.

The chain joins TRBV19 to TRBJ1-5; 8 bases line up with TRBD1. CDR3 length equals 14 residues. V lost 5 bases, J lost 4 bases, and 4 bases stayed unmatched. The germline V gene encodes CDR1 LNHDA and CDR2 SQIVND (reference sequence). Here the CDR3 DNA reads TGTGCCAGTAGTCATGGACAGGGTAATCAGCCCCAGCATTTT. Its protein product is CASSHGQGNQPQHF.

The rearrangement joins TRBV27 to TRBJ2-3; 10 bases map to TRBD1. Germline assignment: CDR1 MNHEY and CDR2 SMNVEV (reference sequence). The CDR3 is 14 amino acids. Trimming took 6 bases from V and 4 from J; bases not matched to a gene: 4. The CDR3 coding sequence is TGTGCCAGCAGGGTGACAGGGGGCGCAGATACGCAGTATTTT. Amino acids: CASRVTGGADTQYF.

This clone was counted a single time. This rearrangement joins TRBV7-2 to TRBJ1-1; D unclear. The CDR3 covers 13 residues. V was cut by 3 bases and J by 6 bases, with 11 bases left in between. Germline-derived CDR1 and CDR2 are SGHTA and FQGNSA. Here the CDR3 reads CASSFTVVPEAFF. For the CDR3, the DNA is TGTGCCAGCAGCTTCACGGTTGTGCCTGAAGCTTTCTTT.

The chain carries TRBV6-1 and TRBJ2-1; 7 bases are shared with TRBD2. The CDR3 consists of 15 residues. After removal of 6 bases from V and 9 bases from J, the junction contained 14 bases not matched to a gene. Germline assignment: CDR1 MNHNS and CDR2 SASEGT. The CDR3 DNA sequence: TGTGCCAGCAGCGGGGCTAGCGGAGGACGGGGTGAGCAGTTCTTC. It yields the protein CASSGASGGRGEQFF.

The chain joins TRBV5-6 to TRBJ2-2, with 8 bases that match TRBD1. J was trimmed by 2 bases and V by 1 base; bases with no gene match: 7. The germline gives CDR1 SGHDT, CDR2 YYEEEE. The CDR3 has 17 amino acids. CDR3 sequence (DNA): TGTGCCAGCAGCTTGCCGTCGCAGGGGGCAAACACCGGGGAGCTGTTTTTT. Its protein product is CASSLPSQGANTGELFF.

The CDR3 nucleotides are TGCGCCAGCAGCCAGGAAACAGGGGGCTCCTACAATGAGCAGTTCTTC. This encodes CASSQETGGSYNEQFF. This rearrangement joins TRBV4-1 to TRBJ2-1, with 8 bases fitting TRBD1. CDR3 length: 16 residues. Germline values: CDR1 MGHRA, CDR2 YSYEKL. The J segment lost 0 bases and the V segment lost 3 bases, leaving 4 bases of the junction unmatched.

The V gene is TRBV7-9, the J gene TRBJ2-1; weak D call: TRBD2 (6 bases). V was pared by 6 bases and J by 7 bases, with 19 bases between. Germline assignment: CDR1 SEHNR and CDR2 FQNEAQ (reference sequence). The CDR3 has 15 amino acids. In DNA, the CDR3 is TGTGCCAGCAGATTCGTGGGAGGCCGGGGGAATGAGCAGTTCTTC. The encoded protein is CASRFVGGRGNEQFF.

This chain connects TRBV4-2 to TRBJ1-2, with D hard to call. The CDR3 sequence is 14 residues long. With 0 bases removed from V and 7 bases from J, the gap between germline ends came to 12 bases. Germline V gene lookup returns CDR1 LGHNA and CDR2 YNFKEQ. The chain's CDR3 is CASSQDRSSVGYTF. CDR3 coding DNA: TGTGCCAGCAGCCAAGACAGGTCCTCGGTTGGCTACACCTTC.